This record concerns one TCR beta chain sequence. Its antigen is currently unknown. With V trimmed by 7 bases and J by 4 bases, 18 bases remained unmatched. The CDR3 totals 18 residues. CDR1 is LNHDA and CDR2 is SQIVND in the germline V gene (reference sequence). The PCR used 60 Vbeta and 13 Jbeta primers. The assay was immunoSEQ multiplex PCR, and TCRdb's table has in-frame clones only and misses some. The sample carries over 150,000 clones, more than 70% recorded once. The sample is drawn from a study of cytomegalovirus exposure and HLA in healthy donors. Whole-study context: When roughly 420 donors were genotyped, 80% to 90% of them were found to fall in the Caucasian-associated ancestry cluster. Study observations and caveats: Rare TCR sequences predominated, though certain public TCRs were found in many donors. Cytomegalovirus association was assigned to approximately 160 TCR beta chains. Reported findings show TCR beta sequences accurately forecast HLA-A and HLA-B alleles in most subjects.

The clonotype comes from a man aged 55 to 70 in good health and CMV-seronegative. The sample taken for sequencing was PBMCs. The V gene is TRBV19, the J gene TRBJ1-3, with TRBD1 identical over 8 bases. The CDR3, as DNA: TGTGCCAGTACCTCCCCAGGAATGGGCCAGGGGGCAGGAAACACCATATATTTT. Translating gives CASTSPGMGQGAGNTIYF.